Shown below are 8 T cell receptor beta chains from a single sample sequenced in a study of T-cell reconstitution after alpha-beta-depleted transplantation in children. The library targeted TCRbeta and was prepared with unique molecular identifiers. TCRdb processed the PCR reads anew with MiXCR; each CDR3 protein has one entry. The sample shows 150,000 to 200,000 distinct CDR3 sequences, more than 14% of them seen only once. The sample was PBMCs from the stem cell graft donor, taken from the stem cell graft. These receptors were taken from a human donor who donated a stem cell graft to a child with acute lymphoblastic leukemia.

Concerning this clonotype: A much larger clone differs from this one at a single base, so this may be a read error. The chain employs TRBV29-1 and TRBJ2-5, with 11 bases lining up with TRBD2. This CDR3 contains 17 residues. The V gene end was trimmed by 2 bases and the J gene end by 4 bases; junction bases not matched to a gene: 12. Germline V gene lookup returns CDR1 SQVTM and CDR2 ANQGSEA. The CDR3 loop reads CSVERGLAGGFGETQYF. CDR3 coding DNA: TGCAGCGTTGAACGGGGGCTAGCGGGAGGATTTGGAGAGACCCAGTACTTC.

V is TRBV5-1 and J is TRBJ1-1, with a possible D match to TRBD1 (5 bases). Trimming took 0 bases from V and 4 from J, leaving 19 bases between them. The CDR3 spans 17 residues. Germline V lookup: CDR1 SGHRS, CDR2 YFSETQ. The CDR3 DNA sequence: TGCGCCAGCAGCTTGGCCACGGCAGGCGGGGGGAGCACTGAAGCTTTCTTT. Its protein is CASSLATAGGGSTEAFF.

This clonotype was detected many times. This sequence joins TRBV5-5 and TRBJ2-7, with a tentative D call TRBD1 (6 bases). Germline values: CDR1 SGHKS, CDR2 YYEKEE (reference sequence). V lost 3 bases and J lost 6, with 19 bases in between. CDR3 length equals 15 residues. This CDR3 reads CASSYTGTLTPEQYF. In nucleotides, the CDR3 is TGTGCCAGCAGCTACACCGGGACACTAACCCCCGAGCAGTACTTC.

This clonotype was seen at least ten times. This chain connects TRBV5-1 to TRBJ2-7; 7 bases agree with TRBD1. V was pared by 4 bases and J by 7 bases, with 8 bases of the junction left unmatched. CDR1 SGHRS and CDR2 YFSETQ come from the germline V gene. The CDR3 totals 13 residues. CDR3: CASSPGQPGEQYF. The CDR3, as DNA: TGCGCCAGCAGCCCGGGACAGCCGGGGGAGCAGTACTTC.

This clonotype occurred many times. This chain uses TRBV29-1 with TRBJ2-1, with 8 nucleotides matching TRBD1. With V trimmed by 1 base and J by 0 bases, 5 bases remained unmatched. Germline CDR1 SQVTM, CDR2 ANQGSEA. This CDR3 contains 16 residues. The CDR3 DNA sequence: TGCAGCGTTGAAGTCACTGGGACAGGCTCCTACAATGAGCAGTTCTTC. It codes for CSVEVTGTGSYNEQFF.

This clonotype was seen at least ten times. This rearrangement joins TRBV11-2 to TRBJ2-2; 12 bases line up with TRBD1. Germline values: CDR1 SGHAT, CDR2 FQNNGV. The V and J ends lost 1 base and 7 bases, in that order; junction bases with no gene match: 7. This CDR3 is built from 17 residues. This CDR3 reads CASSLVWGTGGLGELFF. The CDR3 DNA sequence: TGTGCCAGCAGCTTAGTTTGGGGGACAGGGGGCCTCGGGGAGCTGTTTTTT.

This clonotype showed up many times. V and J are TRBV5-1 and TRBJ2-1; TRBD2 matches 7 bases. The CDR3 has 15 residues. V dropped 2 bases and J dropped 6; count of bases not matched to a gene: 8. Germline CDR1 is SGHRS and CDR2 is YFSETQ. CDR3 nucleotide sequence: TGCGCCAGCAGCTTCGGCCTAGCGGCCTTCAATGAGCAGTTCTTC. As protein: CASSFGLAAFNEQFF.

The V call is TRBV18, the J call TRBJ1-4, with no clear D. This CDR3 region has 13 residues. Germline V gene data show CDR1 as KGHSH and CDR2 as LQKENI. V dropped 1 base and J dropped 8 bases, with 8 bases sitting between them. CDR3 protein: CASSPLVQEKLFF. The CDR3 DNA reads as TGTGCCAGCTCACCACTTGTGCAAGAAAAACTGTTTTTT. Based on the CDR3 plus reference TRBV18 and TRBJ1-4, the full variable domain is NAGVMQNPRHLVRRRGQEARLRCSPMKGHSHVYWYRQLPEEGLKFMVYLQKENIIDESGMPKERFSAEFPKEGPSILRIQQVVRGDSAAYFCASSPLVQEKLFFGSGTQLSVL.